Shown below are 27 T cell receptor beta chains from a single sample sequenced in a study of OX40 agonist ivuxolimab in advanced cancers. Sequenced by immunoSEQ multiplex PCR; TCRdb stores in-frame clones only, minus some. The sample contains about 70,000 clones, roughly 85% of which appear only once. Sequencing used CD4+ or CD8+ T cells sorted from blood, obtained in a trial of the OX40 agonist ivuxolimab. Every receptor here comes from an adult with an advanced solid tumor such as melanoma, head and neck, liver or kidney cancer.

Notes on this clone: The DNA is omitted, as the CDR3 cannot be located on it reliably, and the CDR3 follows TCRdb's listing. V is TRBV19 and J is TRBJ2-5; TRBD2 is taken as the D call from the table, unchecked against the DNA. CDR1 is LNHDA and CDR2 is SQIVND in the germline V gene (reference sequence). A total of 17 residues make up the CDR3, ends included. This chain's CDR3 is CASSIAVGPGGQETQYF.

V is TRBV2 and J is TRBJ1-2, with a tentative D call TRBD1 (5 bases). The CDR3 is made up of 13 amino acids. The germline gives CDR1 SNHLY, CDR2 FYNNEI. The V gene lost 6 bases and the J gene lost 4 bases, with 12 bases spanning the gap. The CDR3 coding sequence is TGTGCCAGCAGCCCGGGACTTGGCTATGGCTACACCTTC. It encodes CASSPGLGYGYTF.

The chain recombines TRBV19 with TRBJ1-3; D might be TRBD1 (5 bases). V lost 5 bases and J 0 bases, leaving 14 bases between the germline ends. Germline CDR1 is LNHDA and CDR2 is SQIVND (reference sequence). The CDR3 covers 16 residues. The CDR3 nucleotides are TGTGCCAGTAGTGGACGAGGGACTGTCTCTGGAAACACCATATATTTT. It specifies CASSGRGTVSGNTIYF.

The chain uses TRBV7-9 and TRBJ1-4; D might be TRBD1 (5 bases). The CDR3 is made up of 15 amino acids. Germline V gene sequence: CDR1 SEHNR, CDR2 FQNEAQ (reference sequence). Trimming cost V 0 bases and J 4 bases, with 9 bases left between them. CDR3 DNA sequence: TGTGCCAGCAGCTTAGCAGCGGGGGTTAATGAAAAACTGTTTTTT. As protein: CASSLAAGVNEKLFF.

This sequence joins TRBV4-3 and TRBJ2-1; 10 nucleotides align to TRBD2. V shed 0 bases, J shed 5 bases, and the junction held 4 bases outside the gene matches. The CDR3 is 16 residues long. The V gene's germline CDR1 is LGHNA and CDR2 YSLEER. CDR3 in amino acids: CASSQDVGLADNEQFF. CDR3 nucleotides: TGCGCCAGCAGCCAAGATGTTGGACTAGCGGACAATGAGCAGTTCTTC.

The chain recombines TRBV28 with TRBJ1-1, with a weak D call TRBD1 (5 bases). The CDR3 covers 16 residues. The germline CDR1 and CDR2 sequences are MDHEN and SYDVKM. The V and J ends lost 8 bases and 3 bases respectively, with 22 bases between them. CDR3 sequence: CASRPAGHGFDTEAFF. Here the CDR3 DNA reads TGTGCCAGCCGCCCGGCGGGGCATGGATTCGACACTGAAGCTTTCTTT. The full variable domain, with the rest looked up from reference TRBV28 and TRBJ1-1, is DVKVTQSSRYLVKRTGEKVFLECVQDMDHENMFWYRQDPGLGLRLIYFSYDVKMKEKGDIPEGYSVSREKKERFSLILESASTNQTSMYLCASRPAGHGFDTEAFFGQGTRLTVV.

In this sample, this clone turned up a few times. V is TRBV4-3 and J is TRBJ2-4; 8 bases are shared with TRBD2. This CDR3 is 16 amino acids long. Germline lookup yields CDR1 LGHNA and CDR2 YSLEER. Unmatched junction bases numbered 7, after V lost 0 bases and J lost 6 bases. The CDR3 bases are TGCGCCAGCAGCCAAGAGAGGACTCTAGCGGGAAACATTCAGTACTTC. Protein product: CASSQERTLAGNIQYF.

The genes are TRBV7-2 and TRBJ2-5, with a tentative D call TRBD2 (6 bases). Trimming removed 1 base from V and 5 bases from J, with 11 bases in between. Per germline, CDR1 SGHTA and CDR2 FQGNSA. The CDR3 length is 14 residues. DNA of the CDR3: TGTGCCAGCAGCTTAGGGTTGACTAGGGAGACCCAGTACTTC. Its protein product is CASSLGLTRETQYF.

The CDR3 loop is CASRTGPYTGELFF. In DNA, the CDR3 is TGTGCCAGCAGGACAGGTCCGTACACCGGGGAGCTGTTTTTT. This chain joins TRBV21-1 and TRBJ2-2; TRBD1 is the table's D call, not checked against the DNA. TRBV21-1 is a recognized pseudogene. The CDR3 is 14 residues long.

The genes are TRBV14 and TRBJ2-1; D is possibly TRBD1 (6 bases). The CDR3 has 13 residues. V dropped 4 bases and J dropped 10 bases, with 14 bases sitting between them. Germline V gene lookup returns CDR1 SGHDN and CDR2 FVKESK. The CDR3 is CASSPGTPPEQFF. CDR3 DNA: TGTGCCAGCAGCCCCGGGACACCGCCGGAGCAGTTCTTC.

The DNA for the CDR3 is TGTGCCAGCAGTACCCGGAAATGGAACGCCCAAGAGACCCAGTACTTC. Residues: CASSTRKWNAQETQYF. The rearrangement joins TRBV6-4 to TRBJ2-5; D uncertain. V shed 5 bases and J shed 1 base, with 17 bases lying between them. Germline V lookup: CDR1 MRHNA, CDR2 SNTAGT. CDR3 size: 16 residues.

CDR3 DNA sequence: TGTGCCAGCAGCTTAGTAGGCAGACAGGGGACCACAGATACGCAGTATTTT. This translates into CASSLVGRQGTTDTQYF. The V call is TRBV11-3, the J call TRBJ2-3; 8 bases fit TRBD1. The V gene's germline CDR1 is SGHNT and CDR2 YENEEA. There are 17 residues in the CDR3. The ends lost 1 base at V and 2 bases at J; junction bases unmatched: 8.

The chain carries TRBV7-8 and TRBJ2-7; 12 bases match TRBD2. The germline V gene has CDR1 SGHVS and CDR2 FQNEAQ. The CDR3 runs to 16 residues. The trim removed 2 bases at V and 0 bases at J, leaving 2 bases unmatched. The CDR3 loop reads CASSLWTSGTSYEQYF. DNA of the CDR3: TGTGCCAGCAGCTTATGGACTAGCGGGACCTCCTACGAGCAGTACTTC.

CDR3 residues: CASSRLNNEQFF. The CDR3 nucleotides read TGTGCCAGCAGCCGACTCAACAATGAGCAGTTCTTC. The chain uses TRBV6-6 and TRBJ2-1; no definite D call. Germline V CDR1 and CDR2: MNHNY, SVGAGI (reference sequence). There are 12 residues in the CDR3. The ends were cut back, 6 bases at V and 5 bases at J, with 8 bases in the middle.

The rearrangement links TRBV15 to TRBJ2-1; D possibly uses TRBD1 or TRBD2 (5 bases each). CDR3 length: 17 amino acids. With 1 base removed from V and 4 bases from J, the gap between germline ends came to 17 bases. The germline V gene has CDR1 LNHNV and CDR2 YYDKDF (reference sequence). CDR3 sequence: CATSRGGTKSGYNEQFF. As DNA, the CDR3 is TGTGCCACCAGCAGAGGGGGCACTAAGAGCGGTTACAATGAGCAGTTCTTC.

The chain joins TRBV4-2 to TRBJ1-5; possibly TRBD1 for D (6 bases). V was trimmed by 1 base and J by 2 bases, leaving 15 bases between them. CDR1 is LGHNA, CDR2 YNFKEQ, per germline. The CDR3 length is 17 residues. CDR3 sequence: CASSQVRGAFGNQPQHF. The CDR3 DNA is TGTGCCAGCAGCCAAGTTCGGGGGGCGTTCGGCAATCAGCCCCAGCATTTT.

The chain employs TRBV9 and TRBJ2-1; the D gene is possibly TRBD2 (5 bases). The CDR3 runs 13 residues. CDR1 is SGDLS, CDR2 YYNGEE, per germline. Trimming removed 4 bases from V and 5 bases from J, with 10 bases in between. The CDR3 nucleotides read TGTGCCAGCAGCCACAGCGGTAACAATGAGCAGTTCTTC. Translation: CASSHSGNNEQFF.

The chain has TRBV4-1 and TRBJ1-5, with D tentatively TRBD1 (6 bases). V lost 2 bases and J lost 9, with 20 bases in between. Germline loops: CDR1 MGHRA, CDR2 YSYEKL. This CDR3 spans 16 amino acids. The CDR3 protein is CASSQSVTGTRSPQHF. The CDR3 bases are TGCGCCAGCAGCCAATCCGTAACAGGGACCCGTTCGCCCCAGCATTTT.

The V and J genes are TRBV28 and TRBJ1-2; D possibly corresponds to TRBD1 (6 bases). CDR3 length equals 13 residues. Germline loops: CDR1 MDHEN, CDR2 SYDVKM. The germline V and J ends were trimmed by 5 bases and 5 bases, with 12 bases remaining between them. The CDR3 DNA is TGTGCCAGCAGTCAGGGGATTAGGTATGGCTACACCTTC. Translation: CASSQGIRYGYTF.

This chain uses TRBV7-9 with TRBJ2-7; 10 bases agree with TRBD2. The germline CDR1 and CDR2 sequences are SEHNR and FQNEAQ (reference sequence). V lost 5 bases, J lost 6 bases, and 10 bases stayed unmatched. This CDR3 spans 15 amino acids. As DNA, the CDR3 is TGTGCCAGCAGCCCAGGAGGGACTAGCGTTCTCGAGCAGTACTTC. Translation: CASSPGGTSVLEQYF.

The chain carries TRBV19 and TRBJ1-5; D is perhaps TRBD1 (5 bases). CDR1 is LNHDA and CDR2 is SQIVND in the germline V gene (reference sequence). This CDR3 comprises 13 residues. The V end was cut by 7 bases, the J end by 3 bases, with 10 bases between. The CDR3 here is CASTGLNNQPQHF. The CDR3 DNA sequence: TGTGCCAGTACAGGGTTAAACAATCAGCCCCAGCATTTT.

The V and J genes are TRBV7-9 and TRBJ2-7; D is perhaps TRBD2 (5 bases). CDR3 length: 13 residues. The V gene lost 5 bases and the J gene lost 5 bases, with 13 bases spanning the gap. Germline V gene lookup returns CDR1 SEHNR and CDR2 FQNEAQ (reference sequence). The CDR3 sequence: CASSPTGFHEQYF. The DNA of the CDR3 is TGTGCCAGCAGCCCCACGGGGTTCCACGAGCAGTACTTC.

This chain links TRBV10-3 with TRBJ2-1; 10 bases match TRBD2. V lost 3 bases, J lost 7 bases, and 3 bases stayed unmatched. CDR1 ENHRY and CDR2 SYGVKD come from the germline V gene. This CDR3 spans 14 amino acids. The CDR3 sequence: CAISEGTSVNEQFF. The CDR3 DNA sequence: TGTGCCATCAGTGAAGGGACTAGCGTGAATGAGCAGTTCTTC.

The chain is built from TRBV30 and TRBJ1-6, with no clear D. The CDR3 spans 14 residues. Trimming pared 4 bases from V and 6 bases from J, leaving 13 bases between. The germline CDR1 and CDR2 sequences are GTSNPN and SVGIG (reference sequence). The CDR3 DNA reads as TGTGCCTGGAACGAAGGGTATGGTAATTCACCCCTCCACTTT. Its translation: CAWNEGYGNSPLHF.

This chain connects TRBV7-8 to TRBJ2-2; 9 nucleotides align to TRBD1. The CDR3 totals 15 residues. With 4 bases clipped from V and 3 bases from J, the junction kept 3 bases outside the gene matches. The germline CDR1 and CDR2 sequences are SGHVS and FQNEAQ. The CDR3 DNA reads as TGTGCCAGCAGCTACAGGGGGCGCGACACCGGGGAGCTGTTTTTT. Protein product: CASSYRGRDTGELFF. The complete variable domain, with remaining parts taken from reference TRBV7-8 and TRBJ2-2, reads GAGVSQSPRYKVAKRGQDVALRCDPISGHVSLFWYQQALGQGPEFLTYFQNEAQLDKSGLPSDRFFAERPEGSVSTLKIQRTQQEDSAVYLCASSYRGRDTGELFFGEGSRLTVL.

CDR3: CASSLTGRMNTEAFF. DNA of the CDR3: TGTGCCAGCAGCCTCACGGGACGGATGAACACTGAAGCTTTCTTT. The rearrangement links TRBV5-6 to TRBJ1-1, with D tentatively TRBD1 (5 bases). V was clipped by 4 bases and J by 0 bases, with 13 bases between them. This CDR3 is 15 amino acids long. Germline V CDR1 and CDR2: SGHDT, YYEEEE.

The CDR3 DNA reads as TGTGCCAGCTCCCGGGCGGGAGGGCCTTCCTACGAGCAGTACTTC. This translates into CASSRAGGPSYEQYF. The chain joins TRBV7-2 to TRBJ2-7; 9 bases align to TRBD2. J lost 1 base, V lost 8 bases, and 9 bases had no gene match. CDR1 is SGHTA and CDR2 is FQGNSA in the germline V gene. The CDR3 spans 15 residues. Full variable domain (remainder filled in from reference TRBV7-2 and TRBJ2-7): GAGVSQSPSNKVTEKGKDVELRCDPISGHTALYWYRQSLGQGLEFLIYFQGNSAPDKSGLPSDRFSAERTGGSVSTLTIQRTQQEDSAVYLCASSRAGGPSYEQYFGPGTRLTVT.